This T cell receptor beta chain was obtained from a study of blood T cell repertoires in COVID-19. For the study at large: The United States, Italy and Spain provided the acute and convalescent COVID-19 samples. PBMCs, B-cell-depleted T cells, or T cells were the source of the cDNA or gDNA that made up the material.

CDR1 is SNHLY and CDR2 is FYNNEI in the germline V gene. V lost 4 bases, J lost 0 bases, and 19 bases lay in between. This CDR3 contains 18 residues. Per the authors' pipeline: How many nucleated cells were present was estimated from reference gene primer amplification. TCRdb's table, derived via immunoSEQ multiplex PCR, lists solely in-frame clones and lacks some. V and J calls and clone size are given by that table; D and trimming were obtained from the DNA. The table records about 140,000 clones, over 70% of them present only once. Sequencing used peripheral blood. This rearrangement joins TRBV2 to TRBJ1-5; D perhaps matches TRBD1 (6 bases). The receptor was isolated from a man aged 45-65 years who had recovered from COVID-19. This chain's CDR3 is CASSVGQLSVFSNQPQHF. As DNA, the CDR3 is TGTGCCAGCAGTGTAGGACAGCTCTCCGTTTTTAGCAATCAGCCCCAGCATTTT.